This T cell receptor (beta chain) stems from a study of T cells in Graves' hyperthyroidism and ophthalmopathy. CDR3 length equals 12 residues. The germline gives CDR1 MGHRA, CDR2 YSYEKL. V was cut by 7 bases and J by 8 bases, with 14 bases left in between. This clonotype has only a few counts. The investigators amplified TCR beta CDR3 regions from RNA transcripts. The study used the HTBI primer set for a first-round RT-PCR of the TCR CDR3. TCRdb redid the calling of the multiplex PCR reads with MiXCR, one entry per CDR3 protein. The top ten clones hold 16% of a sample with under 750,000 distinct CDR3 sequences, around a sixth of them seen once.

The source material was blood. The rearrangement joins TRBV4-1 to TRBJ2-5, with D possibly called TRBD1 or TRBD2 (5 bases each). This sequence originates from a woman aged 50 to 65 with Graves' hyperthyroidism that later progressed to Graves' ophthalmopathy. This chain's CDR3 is CASIGAGGTQYF. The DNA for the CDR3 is TGCGCCAGCATTGGGGCTGGGGGTACCCAGTACTTC.